One and the same sample provided the 16 T cell receptor beta chains below, sequenced in a study of T-cell memory formation after mild COVID-19. TCRdb re-derived calls from the 5' RACE reads in MiXCR, one entry per CDR3 protein. The repertoire consists of approximately 250,000 distinct CDR3 sequences, with 15% to 20% occurring once and the leading ten covering 20% to 25%. Input material: PBMCs or a T cell subset sorted from them (not recorded which). The receptors stem from a man aged 18 to 35 who had mild COVID-19 (a few samples of this study predate the infection). Cell type and time point are not known.

This rearrangement joins TRBV6-6 to TRBJ2-6; 9 nucleotides agree with TRBD1. Germline lookup yields CDR1 MNHNY and CDR2 SVGAGI (reference sequence). V was pared by 5 bases and J by 0 bases, with 8 bases of the junction left unmatched. The CDR3 consists of 18 residues. DNA for the CDR3: TGTGCCAGCAGTCCCGGGACAGGGTATTTCTCTGGGGCCAACGTCCTGACTTTC. This sequence encodes CASSPGTGYFSGANVLTF.

This sequence joins TRBV21-1 and TRBJ2-6; the table's D call of TRBD1 was not tested on the DNA. TRBV21-1 is tagged as a pseudogene. The CDR3 is 18 amino acids. DNA of the CDR3: TGTGCCAGCTTTCCTAAGGACAGCCCCTCCTCTGGGGCCAACGTCCTGACTTTC. Amino acid sequence: CASFPKDSPSSGANVLTF.

V is TRBV5-8 and J is TRBJ1-1, with D maybe TRBD1 (6 bases). The germline V and J ends were trimmed by 6 bases and 5 bases, with 14 bases remaining between them. The germline gives CDR1 SGHTS, CDR2 YDEGEE. The CDR3 has 13 amino acids. CDR3 region: CASTQGWVTEAFF. The DNA for the CDR3 is TGTGCCAGCACTCAGGGGTGGGTTACTGAAGCTTTCTTT.

This CDR3 is CASSAYPRDQPQHF. In DNA, the CDR3 is TGTGCCAGTAGTGCGTACCCCAGGGACCAGCCCCAGCATTTT. This rearrangement joins TRBV19 to TRBJ1-5; tentative D call: TRBD1 (5 bases). Trimming stripped 5 bases from V and 7 bases from J, with 15 bases between. There are 14 residues in the CDR3. The germline CDR1 and CDR2 sequences are LNHDA and SQIVND (reference sequence).

The CDR3, as DNA: TGTGCCAGCAGTGATACGGTAGGCTACGAGCAGTACTTC. Residues: CASSDTVGYEQYF. The chain joins TRBV27 to TRBJ2-7; D is uncertain. The CDR3 spans 13 residues. V dropped 5 bases and J dropped 3 bases, with 11 bases sitting between them. Germline CDR1 MNHEY, CDR2 SMNVEV (reference sequence).

This clonotype was counted between two and nine times. The chain is built from TRBV3-1 and TRBJ2-1; 10 bases fit TRBD2. This CDR3 is built from 18 residues. V gave up 4 bases and J gave up 9 bases; unmatched junction bases: 18. Germline V gene lookup returns CDR1 LGHDT and CDR2 YNNKEL (reference sequence). In DNA, the CDR3 is TGTGCCAGCAGCCTAAGACGGGCCAGCGGGGGGGCATCTGGTGAGCAGTTCTTC. Protein sequence: CASSLRRASGGASGEQFF.

This clonotype was seen a handful of times. The CDR3 reads CASSWQGVQYF. The CDR3 nucleotides read TGTGCCAGCAGCTGGCAAGGGGTCCAGTACTTC. The rearrangement joins TRBV7-9 to TRBJ2-5, with D maybe TRBD1 (5 bases). Germline values: CDR1 SEHNR, CDR2 FQNEAQ (reference sequence). V was trimmed by 4 bases and J by 10 bases, leaving 10 bases between them. This CDR3 has 11 residues.

This clonotype was seen more than once but under ten times. The chain joins TRBV12-3 or TRBV12-4 to TRBJ2-5; D gene uncertain. Deletions cut 5 bases from V and 1 base from J, with 8 bases between. CDR3 length: 13 residues. As DNA, the CDR3 is TGTGCCAGCAGTCCGTACCTCCAAGAGACCCAGTACTTC. Protein product: CASSPYLQETQYF.

The V call is TRBV5-1, the J call TRBJ2-7, with 7 bases lining up with TRBD1. CDR1 and CDR2 from the germline V gene are SGHRS and YFSETQ. V gave up 0 bases and J gave up 4 bases; unmatched junction bases: 13. The CDR3 is 17 residues long. The CDR3 region is CASSLEPTGAGPYEQYV. The CDR3 DNA sequence: TGCGCCAGCAGCTTGGAGCCCACAGGGGCTGGGCCGTACGAGCAGTACGTC.

This clonotype was seen only a few times. This chain joins TRBV13 and TRBJ2-1; 11 nucleotides match TRBD1. CDR3 length: 18 amino acids. Germline V lookup: CDR1 PRHDT, CDR2 FYEKMQ (reference sequence). Unmatched junction bases numbered 11, after V lost 5 bases and J lost 2 bases. DNA for the CDR3: TGTGCCAGCAGCCCCGGACAGGGGGCATCGGTAACCTACAATGAGCAGTTCTTC. Protein product: CASSPGQGASVTYNEQFF.

This clonotype was found a few times. The rearrangement links TRBV7-6 to TRBJ2-5; TRBD2 matches 9 bases. V lost 6 bases, J lost 5 bases, and 13 bases stayed unmatched. This CDR3 spans 16 amino acids. Looked up from germline, CDR1 is SGHVS and CDR2 is FNYEAQ. CDR3 loop: CASRRALAGRVETQYF. The DNA of the CDR3 is TGTGCCAGCAGACGAGCCCTAGCGGGGAGGGTGGAGACCCAGTACTTC.

This clonotype was seen repeatedly, ten times or more. The chain joins TRBV12-3 or TRBV12-4 to TRBJ2-2, with D possibly TRBD2 on 5 matching bases. This CDR3 is built from 17 residues. Between the trimmed V and J ends, which lost 2 bases and 2 bases, there was a span of 15 bases. The CDR3 DNA reads as TGTGCCAGCAGTTTACATCCCACCGGACTTAACACCGGGGAGCTGTTTTTT. Protein sequence: CASSLHPTGLNTGELFF.

The chain combines TRBV6-2 or TRBV6-3 with TRBJ1-1; no reliable D call. With 11 bases removed from V and 2 bases from J, the gap between germline ends came to 9 bases. In germline, CDR1 is MNHEY, CDR2 SVGEGT. This CDR3 is built from 11 residues. CDR3 in DNA: TGTGCCTGCCGGCGCAACACTGAAGCTTTCTTT. Translation: CACRRNTEAFF.

This clonotype was seen a handful of times. The chain links TRBV24-1 to TRBJ2-1, with 7 bases aligning to TRBD1. This CDR3 spans 16 amino acids. Germline lookup yields CDR1 KGHDR and CDR2 SFDVKD. V dropped 4 bases and J dropped 1; count of bases not matched to a gene: 6. CDR3 residues: CATSELGTASYNEQFF. CDR3 nucleotides: TGTGCCACCAGTGAACTCGGGACAGCATCCTACAATGAGCAGTTCTTC.

This rearrangement joins TRBV12-3 or TRBV12-4 to TRBJ1-1; tentative D call: TRBD1 (6 bases). The V end lost 6 bases, the J end lost 11 bases, and 16 bases lay between the germline ends. This CDR3 contains 12 residues. CDR3 bases: TGTGCCAGCAGCCTGACACAGGGCATCGCTTTCTTT. Amino acids: CASSLTQGIAFF.

The chain joins TRBV18 to TRBJ2-3; D is possibly TRBD2 (6 bases). This CDR3 is 16 amino acids long. Germline V gene lookup returns CDR1 KGHSH and CDR2 LQKENI. Trimming left V 1 base short and J 0 bases short, with 11 bases between. CDR3 nucleotide sequence: TGTGCCAGCTCACCACGGCGGGGATCTAGCACAGATACGCAGTATTTT. As protein: CASSPRRGSSTDTQYF.